The rows below give T cell receptor beta chains drawn from one sample of a study of CD8+ T cells in alopecia areata. Sequencing used immunoSEQ multiplex PCR; TCRdb keeps in-frame clones, though not all of them. The sample includes tens of thousands of clones, about 53% of them seen just once. The source material was NKG2D-high CD8+ T cells sorted from blood. The receptor set was obtained from a human donor with alopecia areata. Both conserved end residues are part of each CDR3. D genes are given only for firm matches. Size tells how often a clone was seen (once, few, many) or the class of an expanded clone, and some rows leave it out.

d_call | clone_size | j_call | v_call | cdr3_nt | cdr3_aa
NA | NA | TRBJ1-5 | TRBV28 | TGTGCCAGCAGCCGCATCTTTAGCAATCAGCCCCAGCATTTT | CASSRIFSNQPQHF
TRBD1 | few | TRBJ2-3 | TRBV28 | TGTGCCAGCAGTTTAAGGACAGGGGGCGATCCAGATACGCAGTATTTT | CASSLRTGGDPDTQYF
NA | NA | TRBJ1-1 | TRBV29-1 | TGCAGCGTTGTTTCGTCGGTACCTGAAGCTTTCTTT | CSVVSSVPEAFF
NA | NA | TRBJ2-5 | TRBV7-9 | TGTGCCAGCAGCCCCGCTTTCGGAGAGACCCAGTACTTC | CASSPAFGETQYF
TRBD2 | few | TRBJ2-1 | TRBV11-2 | TGTGCCAGCAGCTTAGGGTCGTCTAGCGGGAGTTACAATGAGCAGTTCTTC | CASSLGSSSGSYNEQFF
TRBD2 | once | TRBJ2-5 | TRBV27 | TGTGCCAGCCAGGTGGGAGGGCAAGAGACCCAGTACTTC | CASQVGGQETQYF
NA | NA | TRBJ1-2 | TRBV29-1 | TGCAGCGTTGACTGGGCCAACTATGGCTACACCTTC | CSVDWANYGYTF
NA | few | TRBJ1-2 | TRBV5-1 | TGCGCCAGCAGCCCTGACTCCAGTGATGGCTACACCTTC | CASSPDSSDGYTF
NA | few | TRBJ1-2 | TRBV14 | TGTGCCAGCAGCCAAGATTTCAGGGGCGCCCGGGATGGCTACACCTTC | CASSQDFRGARDGYTF
NA | once | TRBJ1-1 | TRBV4-1 | TGCGCCAGCAGCCAAGATGCGGGGGGGACTGAAGCTTTCTTT | CASSQDAGGTEAFF
NA | NA | TRBJ2-1 | TRBV7-6 | TGTGCCAGCAGCGCCGCCGGGACTGATGAGCAGTTCTTC | CASSAAGTDEQFF
NA | few | TRBJ2-5 | TRBV5-1 | TGCGCCAGCAGCTTGCGGGAGCCCAGCTTGGAGACCCAGTACTTC | CASSLREPSLETQYF
NA | NA | TRBJ2-2 | TRBV13 | TGTGCCAGCAGCCCGCCGCCCGGGGAGCTGTTTTTT | CASSPPPGELFF
TRBD1 | NA | TRBJ1-1 | TRBV7-9 | TGTGCCAGCAGCTTAGAGGGGGCTGGGGACACTGAAGCTTTCTTT | CASSLEGAGDTEAFF
NA | once | TRBJ1-2 | TRBV6-1 | TGTGCCAGCAGTGAATCGGTCACGGCAATATATGGCTACACCTTC | CASSESVTAIYGYTF
NA | NA | TRBJ2-2 | TRBV5-4 | TGTGCCAGCAGCCCAGCGAACACCGGGGAGCTGTTTTTT | CASSPANTGELFF
NA | NA | TRBJ1-1 | TRBV27 | TGTGCCAGCAGTTCAATACAGGGACTCTACACTGAAGCTTTCTTT | CASSSIQGLYTEAFF
TRBD1 | few | TRBJ2-7 | TRBV6-5 | TGTGCCAGCAGTGCGGGACAGGGGGCGTACGAGCAGTACTTC | CASSAGQGAYEQYF
NA | once | TRBJ2-7 | TRBV6-1 | TGTGCCAGCAGTGAAGACTATTTGGTTTGGCGGGCCTCTTCCTACGAGCAGTACTTC | CASSEDYLVWRASSYEQYF
NA | NA | TRBJ1-1 | TRBV27 | TGTGCCAGCAGTTTAAGGGGGGGACTCACTGAAGCTTTCTTT | CASSLRGGLTEAFF
NA | once | TRBJ2-7 | TRBV9 | TGTGCCAGCAGCGCGGGGAACGAGCAGTACTTC | CASSAGNEQYF
NA | few | TRBJ2-1 | TRBV7-9 | TGTGCCAGCAGCTTCCGGGAGCTGGGGGACAATGAGCAGTTCTTC | CASSFRELGDNEQFF
NA | NA | TRBJ1-1 | TRBV5-1 | TGCGCCAGCAGCTTTACGGAAGGACAGACAGAAGCTTTCTTT | CASSFTEGQTEAFF
NA | NA | TRBJ2-1 | TRBV4-1 | TGCGCCAGCAGCCACCCCGCTCCTGAGCAGTTCTTC | CASSHPAPEQFF
NA | NA | TRBJ2-5 | TRBV5-1 | TGCGCCAGCAGCTTGTTGGGCGAGACCCAGTACTTC | CASSLLGETQYF
NA | NA | TRBJ2-3 | TRBV27 | TGTGCCAGCAGACTTAGCGGAACGCAGTATTTT | CASRLSGTQYF
NA | NA | TRBJ2-7 | TRBV4-1 | TGCGCCAGCAGCCAAAGCCCTACCTACGAGCAGTACTTC | CASSQSPTYEQYF
NA | NA | TRBJ2-7 | TRBV29-1 | TGCAGCGTTGAACTAACAGGGAGCCACGAGCAGTACTTC | CSVELTGSHEQYF
NA | few | TRBJ2-3 | TRBV5-4 | TGTGCCAGCAGCGACAGTACAGATACGCAGTATTTT | CASSDSTDTQYF
NA | NA | TRBJ1-2 | TRBV19 | TGTGCCAGTAGTACCCGGGACCACTATGGCTACACCTTC | CASSTRDHYGYTF
NA | NA | TRBJ2-7 | TRBV4-3 | TGCGCCAGCAGCCAAGAGGACTTTTGGACATACGAGCAGTACTTC | CASSQEDFWTYEQYF
NA | few | TRBJ2-1 | TRBV7-2 | TGTGCCAGCAGCCCCGATGGGACAACCGGCAATGAGCAGTTCTTC | CASSPDGTTGNEQFF
NA | few | TRBJ2-5 | TRBV11-1 | TGTGCCAGCAGCTTATGGGAAGAGACCCAGTACTTC | CASSLWEETQYF
TRBD1 | NA | TRBJ2-5 | TRBV9 | TGTGCCAGCAGCGCGACAGGGGTACGGGAGACCCAGTACTTC | CASSATGVRETQYF
TRBD1 | NA | TRBJ2-7 | TRBV27 | TGTGCCAGCGGGACAGGTGACCTCTCCTACGAGCAGTACTTC | CASGTGDLSYEQYF
NA | few | TRBJ2-5 | TRBV7-9 | TGTGCCAGCAGCTCGGTACGGGGGGAGACCCAGTACTTC | CASSSVRGETQYF
NA | NA | TRBJ2-1 | TRBV5-1 | TGCGCCAGCAGCTTCGGGGCCAATGAGCAGTTCTTC | CASSFGANEQFF
TRBD1 | NA | TRBJ1-2 | TRBV29-1 | TGCAGCGTCCCAGGGACAGGGGGATATGGCTACACCTTC | CSVPGTGGYGYTF
NA | NA | TRBJ2-5 | TRBV2 | TGTGCCAGCACCCTGGGACAACAGTACCAAGAGACCCAGTACTTC | CASTLGQQYQETQYF
TRBD2 | NA | TRBJ2-5 | TRBV29-1 | TGCAGCGTTCCTGGACTAGCGGGAGGTCCCTCTAAGACCCAGTACTTC | CSVPGLAGGPSKTQYF
NA | NA | TRBJ2-7 | TRBV27 | TGTGCCAGCAGTTTATTTGGCTCGACGAGCTCCTACGAGCAGTACTTC | CASSLFGSTSSYEQYF
NA | NA | TRBJ1-1 | TRBV4-1 | TGCGCCAGCAGCGCGGACGGGAACACTGAAGCTTTCTTT | CASSADGNTEAFF
NA | NA | TRBJ2-1 | TRBV7-9 | TGTGCCAGCAGCTTAGGTCTCAATGAGCAGTTCTTC | CASSLGLNEQFF
NA | NA | TRBJ2-3 | TRBV10-3 | TGTGCCATCGGGATGTACCTAAGCACAGATACGCAGTATTTT | CAIGMYLSTDTQYF
TRBD2 | NA | TRBJ2-7 | TRBV11-2 | TGTGCCAGCAGCCCCAGCGGGGGAAGGGACGAGCAGTACTTC | CASSPSGGRDEQYF
TRBD2 | few | TRBJ2-1 | TRBV29-1 | TGCAGCGTTGAAGATCTGCGTGACGGGAGGTTATCCTACAATGAGCAGTTCTTC | CSVEDLRDGRLSYNEQFF
NA | NA | TRBJ2-7 | TRBV29-1 | TGCAGCGTTGTTGGCTGGCAGAACACCTACGAGCAGTACTTC | CSVVGWQNTYEQYF
NA | NA | TRBJ2-1 | TRBV7-9 | TGTGCCAGCAGCCCCGGATTCGGGGAAAGCTCCTACAATGAGCAGTTCTTC | CASSPGFGESSYNEQFF
NA | NA | TRBJ1-2 | TRBV29-1 | TGCAGCGCCTCGCCATCGGATGGCTACACCTTC | CSASPSDGYTF
TRBD2 | NA | TRBJ2-5 | TRBV4-1 | TGCGCCAGCAGCCAAGATTCTCAGCGGGAGAGTATCGAGACCCAGTACTTC | CASSQDSQRESIETQYF
TRBD2 | NA | TRBJ2-7 | TRBV5-4 | TGTGCCAGCAGCTTGGGGCGGACTAGCTCCTACGAGCAGTACTTC | CASSLGRTSSYEQYF
NA | NA | TRBJ2-5 | TRBV13 | TGTGCCAGCAGCTCCGCCTCACAAGAGACCCAGTACTTC | CASSSASQETQYF
NA | NA | TRBJ1-1 | TRBV27 | TGTGCCAGCAGTTTATCGCCCGGGTTTATTGGGAACACTGAAGCTTTCTTT | CASSLSPGFIGNTEAFF
NA | NA | TRBJ1-2 | TRBV30 | TGTGCCTGGAGTGTAGTGGGTTTAAGCTACACCTTC | CAWSVVGLSYTF
NA | NA | TRBJ2-7 | TRBV30 | TGTGCCTGGAGTGGAATTAGCGACGAGCAGTACTTC | CAWSGISDEQYF
NA | few | TRBJ2-7 | TRBV7-9 | TGTGCCATCGAGGCGGGACACAGCTACGAGCAGTACTTC | CAIEAGHSYEQYF
NA | few | TRBJ2-2 | TRBV2 | TGTGCCAGCAGTGAAAGTACTAACCAAAACACCGGGGAGCTGTTTTTT | CASSESTNQNTGELFF
NA | NA | TRBJ2-5 | TRBV27 | TGTGCCAGCAGTCCGGGATACCAAGAGACCCAGTACTTC | CASSPGYQETQYF
NA | few | TRBJ2-1 | TRBV29-1 | TGCAGCGGCCTCACCTTGACCATCTCCTACAATGAGCAGTTCTTC | CSGLTLTISYNEQFF